This TCR beta chain was recorded in a study of blood T cells in healthy people across ages. Study-level results: Across samples, TCR beta diversity tracked strongly with naive T cell percentage. Estimated diversity, derived from one million T cells, was regarded as an underestimate.

With a J-beta primer mix and a sample-barcoded 5' primer, a second PCR ran about 7 to 12 cycles. One entry per CDR3 protein, called by TCRdb with MiXCR from the 5' RACE reads. The data contain approximately 780,000 distinct CDR3 sequences, around 24% of them seen just once; the ten biggest clones take up less than 3.5%. The germline CDR1 and CDR2 sequences are KGHSH and LQKENI. The V end lost 4 bases, the J end lost 4 bases, and 13 bases lay between the germline ends. The length of the CDR3 is 14 residues. Only a few counts were recorded for this clonotype. The antigen is unknown. The same sample was also studied in work on T cells of mothers and their children. That publication notes: Once extracted, all RNA went into cDNA synthesis at approximately 1.6 ug per 15 ul. A slight, non-significant increase in overlap was found for related mother-child pairs relative to unrelated pairs.

This receptor was identified in a boy aged 5 to 17 in good health. This rearrangement joins TRBV18 to TRBJ1-1; D is unclear. The sample taken for sequencing was blood. CDR3 in amino acids: CASSRAGVGTEAFF. In DNA form, the CDR3 reads TGTGCCAGCTCACGGGCTGGGGTAGGCACTGAAGCTTTCTTT.